This TCR beta chain was identified during a study of identical twins. V was shortened by 9 bases and J by 6 bases, with 8 bases between the two germline ends. Per germline, CDR1 MDHEN and CDR2 SYDVKM. The CDR3 is made up of 11 amino acids. TCRdb called the 5' RACE reads again in MiXCR, with one record for every CDR3 protein. The table lists around 250,000 distinct CDR3 sequences, roughly 13% of them singletons, with roughly 3.7% in the top ten. Only healthy Caucasians were enrolled as donors. As for this clonotype: As yet, its antigen is unknown.

Findings of the study overall: Beta out-of-frame sequences showed weaker excess twin sharing.

The sample was also linked to a second study, of yellow fever vaccine responses in identical twins.

The TCR sequence derives from a woman aged 18-35 years in good health. The chain uses TRBV28 and TRBJ2-2; D is unresolved. The sequencing input was memory (CD45RO+) T cells sorted from blood. The CDR3 is CASRQAGELFF. The CDR3 DNA reads TGTGCCAGTCGGCAGGCCGGGGAGCTGTTTTTT.